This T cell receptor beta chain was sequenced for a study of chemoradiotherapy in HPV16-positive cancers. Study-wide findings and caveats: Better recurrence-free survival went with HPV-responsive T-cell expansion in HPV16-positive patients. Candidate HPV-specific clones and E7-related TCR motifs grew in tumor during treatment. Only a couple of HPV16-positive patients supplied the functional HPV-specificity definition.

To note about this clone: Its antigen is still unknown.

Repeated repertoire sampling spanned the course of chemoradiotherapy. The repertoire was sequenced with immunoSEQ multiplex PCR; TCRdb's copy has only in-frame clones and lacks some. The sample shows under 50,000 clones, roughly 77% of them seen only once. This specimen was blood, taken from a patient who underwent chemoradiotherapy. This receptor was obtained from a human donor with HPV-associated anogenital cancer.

CDR3 sequence reads: CASSLREIWRGGVYEQFF. Written as DNA, the CDR3 is TGTGCCAGCAGCTTACGTGAGATATGGCGGGGGGGCGTTTATGAGCAGTTCTTC. V gene TRBV11-1 combines with J gene TRBJ2-1; 9 nucleotides line up with TRBD2. Germline V gene lookup returns CDR1 SGHAT and CDR2 FQDESV (reference sequence). J gave up 8 bases and V 2 bases, and 16 bases lay outside the gene matches. CDR3 length: 18 amino acids. The whole variable domain, filled in from reference TRBV11-1 and TRBJ2-1, reads EAEVAQSPRYKITEKSQAVAFWCDPISGHATLYWYRQILGQGPELLVQFQDESVVDDSQLPKDRFSAERLKGVDSTLKIQPAELGDSAMYLCASSLREIWRGGVYEQFFGPGTRLTVL.